The next 5 T cell receptor beta chains were all read from a single sample in a study of breast tumors, draining lymph nodes, adjacent tissues. TCRdb independently ran MiXCR on the multiplex PCR reads; one entry per CDR3 protein. Among 20,000 or so distinct CDR3 sequences listed, around 46% were seen once. Sequences were obtained from breast tumor tissue. The receptors were gathered from a female donor with breast cancer. Some clones in this sample may be carry-over from other donors' samples.

This clonotype was seen only a few times. The V gene is TRBV29-1, the J gene TRBJ2-5, with D possibly matching TRBD2 (6 bases). Per germline, CDR1 SQVTM and CDR2 ANQGSEA. The germline V and J ends were trimmed by 5 bases and 5 bases, with 30 bases remaining between them. The CDR3 sequence is 18 residues long. This CDR3 reads CSVLPYEGLNLVTETQYF. The CDR3 nucleotides are TGCAGCGTTCTGCCCTATGAAGGACTAAACCTCGTTACGGAGACCCAGTACTTC.

The chain combines TRBV9 with TRBJ2-2; D may be TRBD1 (5 bases). V lost 0 bases to trimming and J lost 6 bases, with 6 bases between them. The length of the CDR3 is 13 residues. CDR1 and CDR2 from the germline V gene are SGDLS and YYNGEE. As DNA, the CDR3 is TGTGCCAGCAGCGTAGGGGGCCCCGGGGAGCTGTTTTTT. Its protein product is CASSVGGPGELFF.

This chain uses TRBV20-1 with TRBJ1-1; D perhaps matches TRBD1 (6 bases). CDR1 is DFQATT and CDR2 is SNEGSKA in the germline V gene (reference sequence). The CDR3 sequence is 13 residues long. The V and J ends lost 5 bases and 4 bases respectively, with 14 bases between them. This chain's CDR3 is CSAPPGGGTEAFF. CDR3 in DNA: TGCAGTGCTCCCCCGGGGGGCGGCACTGAAGCTTTCTTT.

This clonotype was seen only a few times. Just one base apart from a much larger clone, this may be a read error. The chain employs TRBV6-1 and TRBJ1-5, with D perhaps matching TRBD1 (6 bases). Germline lookup yields CDR1 MNHNS and CDR2 SASEGT. The CDR3 has 15 amino acids. V lost 5 bases to trimming and J lost 3 bases, with 14 bases between them. CDR3 protein: CASSQGMGANQPQHF. The CDR3 region has the DNA TGTGCCAGCAGTCAAGGGATGGGGGCCAATCAGCCCCAGCATTTT.

The table lists this clonotype with many counts. V and J are TRBV12-3 or TRBV12-4 and TRBJ2-7, with D unresolved. Trimming took off 7 bases at V and 2 bases at J, with 18 bases between the two ends. CDR3 size: 15 residues. For the CDR3, the DNA is TGTGCCAGCACCCCTGGCCCCTTCGGAGCCTACGAGCAGTACTTC. Translated, it gives CASTPGPFGAYEQYF.